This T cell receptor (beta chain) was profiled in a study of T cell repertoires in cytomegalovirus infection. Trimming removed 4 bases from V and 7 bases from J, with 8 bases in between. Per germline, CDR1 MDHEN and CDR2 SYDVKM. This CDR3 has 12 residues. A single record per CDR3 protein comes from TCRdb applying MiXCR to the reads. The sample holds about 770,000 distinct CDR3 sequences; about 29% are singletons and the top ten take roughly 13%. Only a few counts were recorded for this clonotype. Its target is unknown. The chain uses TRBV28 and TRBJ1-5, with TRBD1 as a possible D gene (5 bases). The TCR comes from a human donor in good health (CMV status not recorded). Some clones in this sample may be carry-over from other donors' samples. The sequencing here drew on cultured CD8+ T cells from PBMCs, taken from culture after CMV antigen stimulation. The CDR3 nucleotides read TGTGCCAGCAGTTATCGACAGCAGCCCCAGCATTTT. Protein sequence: CASSYRQQPQHF.